This T cell receptor (beta chain) was profiled in a study of T-cell memory formation after mild COVID-19 (dated by TCRdb to the early 2020s). Regarding the complete study: TCR sequence clusters from the two donors were largely donor specific. In a couple of donors, T-cell clones that expanded and contracted after mild COVID-19 were tracked by sequencing TCRalpha and TCRbeta repertoires over time. The cohort was made up of two young adult volunteers, one female and one male, who were previously healthy.

The sequencer was an Illumina NovaSeq 6000. TCRalpha and TCRbeta cDNA libraries were built by 5'RACE with constant-segment primers, adding sample barcodes and unique molecular identifiers. RNA was extracted from every sample with Trizol reagent. The libraries were amplified in two PCR steps, and the second step added a second sample barcode and Illumina TruSeq adapters. The libraries were sequenced on an Illumina NovaSeq using 2 x 150 bp paired-end reads. Turning to the authors' computational methods: The reads were demultiplexed and collapsed into UMI-guided consensus sequences using migec v1.2.7. With mixcr v2.1.11, UMI consensuses were aligned to TRA and TRB V and J templates and assembled into clonotypes. Expanded or contracted clonotypes were those called significant by both edgeR and NoisET, with noise models trained on biological replicates. For edgeR calls, the cutoffs were a false discovery rate-adjusted p below 0.01 and a log2 fold-change threshold of 1. As an exploratory analysis of dynamics, max-normalized trajectories of the 1000 most abundant clonotypes were examined by PCA with hierarchical clustering. Separately sequenced CD4+ and CD8+ repertoires were used to assign a CD4 or CD8 phenotype to each responding clone. The public reads were run again by TCRdb, first through fastp at Q25 and then through MiXCR, and only productive beta chains were kept. Under each unique CDR3 protein, matching rows form one entry showing the most common genes and DNA. TCRdb, not the original authors, processed these V and J calls. This sample has around 200,000 distinct CDR3 sequences in its table, and about a fifth of those were observed once. The ten biggest clones cover under 4.5% of the sample.

Ficoll-Paque density gradient centrifugation was used to isolate PBMCs. This clonotype has more than one count but fewer than ten. Its antigen is unknown. Base-call qualities are not available, and no considerably larger clone is one nucleotide away. The CDR3 runs 15 residues from the cysteine to the valine. The only DNA kept is the CDR3, 45 bases in frame from the first base. The germline V gene (reference sequence) sets CDR1 to LNHNV and CDR2 to YYDKDF. After removal of 3 bases from V and 3 bases from J, the junction retains 5 bases not matched to a gene. On the study overall, not on this receptor specifically: Clones that contracted from day 15 to 85 showed balanced CD4/CD8 phenotypes, whereas a second wave of clones that expanded from day 15 to 37 leaned towards CD4+. Whether the second-wave clones peaking on day 37 were SARS-CoV-2 specific was not confirmed. Contracting CD4+ clones appeared mostly in the CM and EM memory subsets, whereas CD8+ clones were enriched in EMRA. Some responding clones were detected in pre-infection memory, suggesting pre-existing cross-reactive memory T cells joined the SARS-CoV-2 response. The study covered only a couple of mild cases, and larger cohorts including severe cases with pre-infection samples were considered necessary.

The chain employs TRBV15 and TRBJ2-7; 10 junctional bases match TRBD1. Sequencing used PBMCs or a T cell subset sorted from them (not recorded which). This TCR derives from a man in his late teens or twenties who had mild COVID-19 (a few samples of this study predate the infection). The sample titles of this study are shuffled in the database, so cell type and time point are left out; the donor was told from shared clones. At the DNA level, the sequence is TGTGCCACCAGCAGGGACAGGGGGACCTTCTACGAGCAGTACGTC. Its product reads: CATSRDRGTFYEQYV.